The rows below give T cell receptor beta chains drawn from one sample of a study of blood T cell repertoires in COVID-19. The table came from immunoSEQ multiplex PCR; TCRdb's copy has only in-frame clones and leaves some out. The data show 65,000 to 95,000 clones, 70% to 90% seen once. Sequenced: peripheral blood. These receptors were obtained from an elderly man with active or convalescent COVID-19. Each CDR3 is given without its conserved first and last residue. Fields, in order: CDR3 protein, V gene, J gene, D gene. A D gene is named only where the DNA matches it firmly.

cdr3_aa: ASSLDGFSGNTIY
v_call: TRBV7-2
j_call: TRBJ1-3
d_call: NA

cdr3_aa: ASSQDLTGGLYGYT
v_call: TRBV3-1/TRBV3-2
j_call: TRBJ1-2
d_call: TRBD1

cdr3_aa: ASSPTGGDTEAF
v_call: TRBV18
j_call: TRBJ1-1
d_call: TRBD1

cdr3_aa: ASSLNAGPGNTIY
v_call: TRBV7-3
j_call: TRBJ1-3
d_call: NA

cdr3_aa: ASRPKTGSGEKLF
v_call: TRBV5-4
j_call: TRBJ1-4
d_call: NA

cdr3_aa: ASSWEGPHNEQF
v_call: TRBV5-1
j_call: TRBJ2-1
d_call: TRBD2

cdr3_aa: ASSIDLGGGEGYT
v_call: TRBV19
j_call: TRBJ1-2
d_call: NA

cdr3_aa: ATSDPGLAEETQY
v_call: TRBV24-1
j_call: TRBJ2-5
d_call: TRBD2

cdr3_aa: ASSYSRTGPNEQF
v_call: TRBV6-5
j_call: TRBJ2-1
d_call: TRBD1

cdr3_aa: ASSSRAGGYQPQH
v_call: TRBV6-2/TRBV6-3
j_call: TRBJ1-5
d_call: TRBD1

cdr3_aa: ASTPTTVNTGELF
v_call: TRBV2
j_call: TRBJ2-2
d_call: NA

cdr3_aa: ASSPQGGLTDTQY
v_call: TRBV16
j_call: TRBJ2-3
d_call: NA

cdr3_aa: ASSLAVTGGDDNEQF
v_call: TRBV27
j_call: TRBJ2-1
d_call: NA

cdr3_aa: ASSLVTVQETQY
v_call: TRBV7-2
j_call: TRBJ2-5
d_call: NA

cdr3_aa: ASSVNRAATNEKLF
v_call: TRBV2
j_call: TRBJ1-4
d_call: NA

cdr3_aa: ASSSGLASETQY
v_call: TRBV11-3
j_call: TRBJ2-5
d_call: TRBD2

cdr3_aa: ASSYREYQPQH
v_call: TRBV19
j_call: TRBJ1-5
d_call: NA

cdr3_aa: ATSDNRGYNEQF
v_call: TRBV24-1
j_call: TRBJ2-1
d_call: NA

cdr3_aa: ASSPRTGGSWNEQF
v_call: TRBV7-2
j_call: TRBJ2-1
d_call: TRBD1

cdr3_aa: ASSPPGQSQETQY
v_call: TRBV7-9
j_call: TRBJ2-5
d_call: TRBD1

cdr3_aa: ASSSTGGKNTIY
v_call: TRBV19
j_call: TRBJ1-3
d_call: TRBD1

cdr3_aa: ASSAGDYLNPAPDTQY
v_call: TRBV11-2
j_call: TRBJ2-3
d_call: TRBD2